This T cell receptor beta chain originates from a study of siplizumab effects on memory and regulatory T cells. Study-level points and caveats: No more than a minor fraction of alloreactive clones could be traced back to unstimulated subsets. The authors did not confirm suppressive function in proliferating Tregs from siplizumab cultures. Contribution to the alloresponse seemed major for naive T cells, which also seemed more diverse than memory cells. Treg-derived clones made up an average of roughly 70% of mappable alloreactive CD4+ clones with siplizumab and under 35% in controls.

Profiled with immunoSEQ multiplex PCR; TCRdb holds only in-frame clones, not every one. The profile shows nearly 85,000 clones, roughly 94% of them singletons. Worth noting for this clone: Its antigen is unknown.

The CDR3 spans 13 residues. Germline V gene lookup returns CDR1 SGHNT and CDR2 YYREEE (reference sequence). The ends were cut back, 6 bases at V and 4 bases at J, with 11 bases in the middle. The V and J genes are TRBV5-4 and TRBJ2-1; no clear D. The TCR sequence derives from a human donor in good health. Specimen: CD8+ T cells sorted from blood. The CDR3 reads CASTGSIYNEQFF. CDR3 DNA sequence: TGTGCCAGCACCGGGTCTATATACAATGAGCAGTTCTTC.